The table lists the clone carrying this T cell receptor (beta chain) with many counts. Its specificity is unknown. This sample is part of a study of regulatory T cells in long-lasting Graves disease. Germline V gene sequence: CDR1 MDHEN, CDR2 SYDVKM. Between the trimmed V and J ends, which lost 6 bases and 2 bases, there was a span of 10 bases. CDR3 length equals 14 residues. Time point given: persistent/refractory GD, antithyroid drugs over 5 years with positive TRAb. The TCR library used RNA extracted from PBMCs. The authors diagnosed Graves' disease using American Thyroid Association guidelines. Assembly of TCR beta libraries relied on iRepertoire HTBI primers together with Arm-PCR of CDR3 regions. TCRdb independently ran MiXCR on the multiplex PCR reads; one entry per CDR3 protein. The data show 430,000 or so distinct CDR3 sequences, 20% to 25% seen once. Study-level findings and limits: There was favoring of TRBV28, TRBJ1-2 and TRBJ2-5 in persistent disease.

The sample consisted of peripheral blood mononuclear cells (PBMCs), taken when the disease was refractory, from a patient treated with antithyroid drugs. The source of this sequence is a female donor with Graves disease. This chain joins TRBV28 and TRBJ2-2; no firm D call. Here the CDR3 DNA reads TGTGCCAGCAGAGGCCAGCCCAACACCGGGGAGCTGTTTTTT. Translating gives CASRGQPNTGELFF.